This paragraph reports one TCR beta chain. In the authors' methods: Nucleated cell counts were estimated from reference gene primer amplification. Measured with immunoSEQ multiplex PCR; TCRdb has only the in-frame clones, and not every one. That table supplies the V and J calls and clone size; D and trimming were determined from the DNA. The data hold 100,000 to 150,000 clones, with roughly 72% observed a single time. The data belong to a study of blood T cell repertoires in COVID-19. Study-wide context: Nucleic acid was either cDNA or gDNA, and it came from T cells, B-cell-depleted T cells, or PBMCs.

The CDR3 sequence is 15 residues long. J gave up 3 bases and V 2 bases, and 4 bases lay outside the gene matches. Germline V CDR1 and CDR2: SGHRS, YFSETQ. In Seattle, patients joined the study during active infection and were tracked longitudinally. This rearrangement joins TRBV5-1 to TRBJ2-3; TRBD1 agrees at 9 bases. Material: peripheral blood. The sequence came from a man at least 80 years old with COVID-19, enrolled during active disease. Here the CDR3 DNA reads TGCGCCAGCAGCTTAGGACAGGGGAGAACAGATACGCAGTATTTT. It translates to CASSLGQGRTDTQYF.